The clone carrying this T cell receptor (beta chain) was recorded a few times. These data are taken from a study of regulatory T cells in long-lasting Graves disease. The CDR3 covers 15 residues. The V gene's germline CDR1 is DFQATT and CDR2 SNEGSKA (reference sequence). Germline trimming cut 6 bases from V and 3 bases from J; bases unmatched to any gene: 13. As for time point: persistent/refractory GD, antithyroid drugs over 5 years with positive TRAb. The TCR library was made from RNA that had been extracted from PBMCs in TRIzol. CDR3 regions were amplified by Arm-PCR using iRepertoire HTBI primers to build TCR beta libraries. TCRdb re-derived calls from the multiplex PCR reads in MiXCR, one entry per CDR3 protein. The table lists roughly 400,000 distinct CDR3 sequences, around 20% of them singletons, with roughly 20% in the top ten.

This clonotype was obtained from a female donor with Graves disease. This specimen was peripheral blood mononuclear cells (PBMCs), taken when the disease was refractory, from a patient treated with antithyroid drugs. V gene TRBV20-1 combines with J gene TRBJ1-2, with TRBD1 matching over 7 bases. The CDR3 is CSAPTLGTVDYGYTF. The CDR3 nucleotides are TGCAGTGCCCCTACACTCGGGACAGTAGACTATGGCTACACCTTC.